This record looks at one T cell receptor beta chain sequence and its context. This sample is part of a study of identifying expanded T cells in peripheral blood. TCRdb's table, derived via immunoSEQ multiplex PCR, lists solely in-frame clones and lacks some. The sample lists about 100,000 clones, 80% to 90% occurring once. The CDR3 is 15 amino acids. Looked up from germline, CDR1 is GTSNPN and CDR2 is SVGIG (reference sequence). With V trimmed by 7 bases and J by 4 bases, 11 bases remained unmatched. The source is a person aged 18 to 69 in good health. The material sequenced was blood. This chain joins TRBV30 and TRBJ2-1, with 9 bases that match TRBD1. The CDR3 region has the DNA TGTGCCTCTGAGGCCGGGACAGGGATATACAATGAGCAGTTCTTC. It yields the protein CASEAGTGIYNEQFF.